This paragraph covers one T cell receptor beta chain sequence. Its specificity is unknown. These data belong to a study of T cells in Graves' hyperthyroidism and ophthalmopathy. TCR beta CDR3 region amplification was performed from RNA transcripts. A set of HTBI primers served as the primers for a first-round RT-PCR of the TCR CDR3. TCRdb reanalysed the multiplex PCR reads using MiXCR and keeps one entry per CDR3 protein. The table lists hundreds of thousands of distinct CDR3 sequences, roughly 18% of them singletons. The germline V gene encodes CDR1 MNHEY and CDR2 SVGEGT. V was cut by 4 bases and J by 0 bases, with 14 bases left in between. The CDR3 sequence is 16 residues long. Study results and limitations: Ophthalmopathy and stable hyperthyroidism were told apart by a 13 V-J model. For ophthalmopathy, model prediction preceded onset by a median about six months.

Input material: blood. The sequence came from a woman aged 18-29 years with Graves' ophthalmopathy. This chain uses TRBV6-2 or TRBV6-3 with TRBJ2-3; a possible D gene is TRBD2 (5 bases). CDR3 in DNA: TGTGCCAGCAGTTCACGAGGGCGGACGAGCACAGATACGCAGTATTTT. Its protein product is CASSSRGRTSTDTQYF.